A single sample is the source of the 16 T cell receptor beta chains below, sequenced in a study of T cells after yellow fever vaccination. TCRdb analysed the 5' RACE reads with MiXCR anew, one entry per CDR3 protein. This table holds 340,000 or so distinct CDR3 sequences, 9.5% to 15% found once. The sample consisted of CD4+ T cells sorted from PBMCs, taken 15 days after the yellow fever booster vaccination. The receptors come from a man between 18 and 29 years old who received the YFV17D yellow fever vaccine.

This clonotype was seen a few times. The rearrangement joins TRBV28 to TRBJ2-5; possible D gene TRBD1, 5 bases. CDR3 size: 13 residues. The germline V gene has CDR1 MDHEN and CDR2 SYDVKM. The germline V and J ends were trimmed by 7 bases and 7 bases, with 16 bases remaining between them. CDR3 sequence: CASTGPPSATQYF. The CDR3 DNA reads as TGTGCCAGCACAGGGCCCCCCTCGGCGACCCAGTACTTC.

The V and J genes are TRBV5-1 and TRBJ1-4; tentatively, D is TRBD1 (6 bases). The V gene's germline CDR1 is SGHRS and CDR2 YFSETQ. V was shortened by 0 bases and J by 10 bases, with 16 bases between the two germline ends. The CDR3 has 15 amino acids. CDR3: CASSLEGPTTGKLFF. The CDR3 nucleotides read TGCGCCAGCAGCTTGGAGGGGCCTACGACAGGAAAACTGTTTTTT.

This clonotype has a handful of counts. The chain combines TRBV10-3 with TRBJ2-6; 7 bases are a match to TRBD2. In germline, CDR1 is ENHRY, CDR2 SYGVKD. CDR3 length equals 16 residues. The trim removed 2 bases at V and 3 bases at J, leaving 4 bases unmatched. CDR3 nucleotide sequence: TGTGCCATCAGTGAGCATGGGGGGGATGGGGCCAACGTCCTGACTTTC. Its translation: CAISEHGGDGANVLTF.

The gene calls are TRBV11-2 and TRBJ2-1; D might be TRBD1 (6 bases). Germline-derived CDR1 and CDR2 are SGHAT and FQNNGV. Trimming removed 5 bases from V and 7 bases from J, with 12 bases in between. There are 13 residues in the CDR3. CDR3 in amino acids: CASSLDRRNEQFF. As DNA, the CDR3 is TGTGCCAGCAGCCTTGACAGGAGAAATGAGCAGTTCTTC.

This clonotype was observed at least ten times. The chain carries TRBV7-2 and TRBJ1-2, with unresolved D. Per germline, CDR1 SGHTA and CDR2 FQGNSA. V lost 2 bases and J 6 bases, leaving 10 bases between the germline ends. This CDR3 has 13 amino acids. The CDR3 DNA is TGTGCCAGCAGCTTATGGGGAGGTCATGGCTACACCTTC. Translated, it gives CASSLWGGHGYTF.

This rearrangement joins TRBV6-5 to TRBJ2-4; D is possibly TRBD1 (6 bases). CDR1 is MNHEY, CDR2 SVGAGI, per germline. Between the trimmed V and J ends, which lost 8 bases and 7 bases, there was a span of 18 bases. CDR3 length: 14 amino acids. The CDR3 region has the DNA TGTGCCAGCGGGGACACTCGAATGGCGAACATTCAGTACTTC. Encoded protein: CASGDTRMANIQYF.

This clonotype was seen many times. The chain recombines TRBV20-1 with TRBJ1-2; TRBD1 matches 7 bases. V dropped 0 bases and J dropped 4; count of bases not matched to a gene: 11. The CDR3 runs to 16 residues. CDR1 DFQATT and CDR2 SNEGSKA come from the germline V gene (reference sequence). The DNA for the CDR3 is TGCAGTGCTAGAGATATCACAGGGGAGAGGGGCTATGGCTACACCTTC. Protein sequence: CSARDITGERGYGYTF.

This clonotype has only a few counts. The rearrangement joins TRBV10-3 to TRBJ2-7; 10 bases line up with TRBD1. The germline V gene encodes CDR1 ENHRY and CDR2 SYGVKD. This CDR3 contains 15 residues. The junction had 5 bases not matched to a gene; V was cut back by 3 bases and J by 3 bases. The CDR3 DNA reads as TGTGCCATCAGTGAATCGGGACAGGGGCTCTACGAGCAGTACTTC. It encodes CAISESGQGLYEQYF.

This clonotype was detected only once. The V call is TRBV9, the J call TRBJ2-5, with D perhaps TRBD2 (5 bases). The CDR3 loop spans 12 amino acids. The germline CDR1 and CDR2 sequences are SGDLS and YYNGEE. Trimming removed 3 bases at V and 9 bases at J, with 12 bases between. The CDR3 protein is CASSGTGRAQYF. In DNA form, the CDR3 reads TGTGCCAGCAGCGGGACCGGGCGGGCCCAGTACTTC.

This clonotype was picked up many times. The chain recombines TRBV5-6 with TRBJ2-7; no reliable D call. V was shortened by 3 bases and J by 0 bases, with 7 bases between the two germline ends. CDR1 and CDR2 (germline): SGHDT, YYEEEE. This CDR3 spans 13 amino acids. The CDR3 nucleotides read TGTGCCAGCAGCTCTCCGAACTCCTACGAGCAGTACTTC. Amino acids: CASSSPNSYEQYF.

This clonotype occurred a few times. J is TRBJ2-3 and V is TRBV4-1; no clear D gene. Between the trimmed V and J ends, which lost 0 bases and 8 bases, there was a span of 9 bases. The CDR3 length is 13 residues. Germline values: CDR1 MGHRA, CDR2 YSYEKL. CDR3 loop: CASSQDQPGTQYF. In DNA, the CDR3 is TGCGCCAGCAGCCAAGATCAGCCCGGTACGCAGTATTTT.

This clonotype appeared many times. The V call is TRBV4-1, the J call TRBJ2-3, with 12 bases fitting TRBD2. The V gene end was trimmed by 0 bases and the J gene end by 1 base; junction bases not matched to a gene: 14. Per the germline V gene, CDR1 is MGHRA and CDR2 is YSYEKL. This CDR3 region has 21 residues. In DNA, the CDR3 is TGCGCCAGCAGCCAAGACCGGGTAGCACTAGCGGGGGGACCCCGCACAGATACGCAGTATTTT. Translating it yields CASSQDRVALAGGPRTDTQYF.

CDR3 protein: CASSERRLNQPQHF. For the CDR3, the DNA is TGTGCCAGCAGTGAGAGGAGGTTAAATCAGCCCCAGCATTTT. This chain links TRBV6-1 with TRBJ1-5; D gene unclear. The CDR3 has 14 residues. Germline V lookup: CDR1 MNHNS, CDR2 SASEGT. Trimming removed 3 bases from V and 4 bases from J, with 10 bases in between.

J is TRBJ2-3 and V is TRBV7-2; D is undetermined. V was clipped by 2 bases and J by 0 bases, with 12 bases between them. This CDR3 is built from 16 residues. In germline, CDR1 is SGHTA, CDR2 FQGNSA. CDR3 sequence: CASSLRPAPSTDTQYF. As DNA, the CDR3 is TGTGCCAGCAGCTTAAGGCCTGCGCCTAGCACAGATACGCAGTATTTT.

The chain links TRBV4-3 to TRBJ1-1, with D unresolved. CDR1 and CDR2 from the germline V gene are LGHNA and YSLEER. CDR3 length equals 16 residues. V was clipped by 0 bases and J by 1 base, with 12 bases between them. CDR3 DNA: TGCGCCAGCAGCCAAGATTTTCGTCGGGAGAACACTGAAGCTTTCTTT. Protein sequence: CASSQDFRRENTEAFF.

The chain couples TRBV6-6 to TRBJ1-5; D gene ambiguous. The germline V and J ends were trimmed by 2 bases and 8 bases, with 10 bases remaining between them. The CDR3 runs to 13 residues. CDR1 and CDR2 (germline): MNHNY, SVGAGI (reference sequence). CDR3 sequence (DNA): TGTGCCAGCAGTTACATGTTCGGGGAGCCCCAGCATTTT. This translates into CASSYMFGEPQHF.